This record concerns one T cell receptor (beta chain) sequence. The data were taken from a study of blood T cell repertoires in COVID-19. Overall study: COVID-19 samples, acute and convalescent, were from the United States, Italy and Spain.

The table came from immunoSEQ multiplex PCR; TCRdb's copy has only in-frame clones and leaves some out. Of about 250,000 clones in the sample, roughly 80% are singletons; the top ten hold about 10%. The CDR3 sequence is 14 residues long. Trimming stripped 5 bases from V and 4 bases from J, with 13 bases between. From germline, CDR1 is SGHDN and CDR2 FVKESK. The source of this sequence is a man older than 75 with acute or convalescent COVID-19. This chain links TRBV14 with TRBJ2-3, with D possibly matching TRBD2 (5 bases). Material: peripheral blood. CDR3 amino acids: CASSFRGGPDTQYF. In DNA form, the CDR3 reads TGTGCCAGCAGCTTCAGAGGAGGACCAGATACGCAGTATTTT.